This TCR beta chain was documented in a study of blood T cells in healthy people across ages. Overall study results and limits: Without sorted subsets, naive and antigen-experienced compartments could not be conclusively compared.

V lost 0 bases and J lost 1; bases outside the gene matches: 11. The length of the CDR3 is 20 residues. Germline V gene lookup returns CDR1 SGHRS and CDR2 YFSETQ. This clonotype was counted between two and nine times. The antigen remains undetermined. Combining a sample-barcoded 5' primer with a J-beta primer mix, a second PCR ran for roughly 7 to 11 cycles. TCRdb redid the calling of the 5' RACE reads with MiXCR, one entry per CDR3 protein. The sample yields over 600,000 distinct CDR3 sequences, 40% to 45% seen once. What was sequenced was blood. This TCR came from a man aged 80 or over in good health. The rearrangement joins TRBV5-1 to TRBJ2-6; 9 nucleotides line up with TRBD1. This CDR3 is CASSLAANRGRGSGANVLTF. In nucleotides, the CDR3 is TGCGCCAGCAGCTTGGCCGCCAACAGGGGGCGCGGTTCTGGGGCCAACGTCCTGACTTTC.